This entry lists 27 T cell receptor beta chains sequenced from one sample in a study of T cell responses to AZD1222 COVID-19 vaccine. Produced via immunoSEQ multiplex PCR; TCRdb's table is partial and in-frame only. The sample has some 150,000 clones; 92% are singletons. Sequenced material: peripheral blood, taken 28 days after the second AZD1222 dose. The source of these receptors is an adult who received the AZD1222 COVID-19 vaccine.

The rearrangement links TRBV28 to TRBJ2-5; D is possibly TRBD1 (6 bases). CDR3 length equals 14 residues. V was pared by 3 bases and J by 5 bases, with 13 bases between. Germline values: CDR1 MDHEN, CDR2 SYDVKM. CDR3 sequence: CASSFLQGTETQYF. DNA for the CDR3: TGTGCCAGCAGTTTTCTACAGGGTACCGAGACCCAGTACTTC.

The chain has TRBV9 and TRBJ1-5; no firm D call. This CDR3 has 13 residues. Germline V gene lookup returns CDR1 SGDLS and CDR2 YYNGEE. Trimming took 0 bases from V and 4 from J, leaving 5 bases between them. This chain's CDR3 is CASSVDVNQPQHF. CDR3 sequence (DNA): TGTGCCAGCAGCGTAGACGTTAATCAGCCCCAGCATTTT.

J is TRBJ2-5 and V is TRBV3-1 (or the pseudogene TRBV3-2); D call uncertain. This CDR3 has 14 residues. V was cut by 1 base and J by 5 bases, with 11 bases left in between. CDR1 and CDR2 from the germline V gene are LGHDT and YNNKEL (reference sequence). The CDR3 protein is CASSQVQLLETQYF. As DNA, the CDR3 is TGTGCCAGCAGCCAAGTCCAGTTGTTGGAGACCCAGTACTTC.

CDR3 amino acids: CASSDYPGQGARGYTF. The DNA of the CDR3 is TGTGCCAGCAGTGACTACCCGGGACAGGGGGCGCGGGGCTACACCTTC. The chain is built from TRBV28 and TRBJ1-2, with 12 bases matching TRBD1. V was pared by 5 bases and J by 8 bases, with 12 bases of the junction left unmatched. Germline values: CDR1 MDHEN, CDR2 SYDVKM. The CDR3 sequence is 16 residues long.

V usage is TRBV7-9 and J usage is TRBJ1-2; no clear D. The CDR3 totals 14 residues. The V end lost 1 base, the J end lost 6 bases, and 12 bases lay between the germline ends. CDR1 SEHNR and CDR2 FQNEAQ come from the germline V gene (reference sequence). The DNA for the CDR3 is TGTGCCAGCAGCTTAGGGGAAGGAGGTCATGGCTACACCTTC. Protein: CASSLGEGGHGYTF.

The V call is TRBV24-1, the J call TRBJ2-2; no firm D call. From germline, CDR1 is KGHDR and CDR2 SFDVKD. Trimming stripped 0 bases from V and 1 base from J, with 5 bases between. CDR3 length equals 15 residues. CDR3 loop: CATSDLMGNTGELFF. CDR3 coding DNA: TGTGCCACCAGTGATTTGATGGGGAACACCGGGGAGCTGTTTTTT.

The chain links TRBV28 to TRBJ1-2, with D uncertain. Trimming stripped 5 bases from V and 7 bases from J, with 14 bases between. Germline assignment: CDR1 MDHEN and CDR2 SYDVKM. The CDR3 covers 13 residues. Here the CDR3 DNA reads TGTGCCAGCAGTCCGGCGGAGGTCGCTGGCTACACCTTC. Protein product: CASSPAEVAGYTF.

The CDR3 DNA follows: TGTGCCAGTAGCCGGATTCGAGGAGAGACCCAGTACTTC. Its translation is CASSRIRGETQYF. The chain combines TRBV19 with TRBJ2-5, with D uncertain. Per the germline V gene, CDR1 is LNHDA and CDR2 is SQIVND (reference sequence). The CDR3 totals 13 residues. Trimming removed 6 bases at V and 4 bases at J, with 12 bases between.

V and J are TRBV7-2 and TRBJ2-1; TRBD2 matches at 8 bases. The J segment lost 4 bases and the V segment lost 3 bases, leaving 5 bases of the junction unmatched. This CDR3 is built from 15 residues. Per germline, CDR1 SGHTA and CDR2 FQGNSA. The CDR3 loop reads CASSFWAGGYNEQFF. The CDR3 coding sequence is TGTGCCAGCAGCTTCTGGGCGGGAGGATACAATGAGCAGTTCTTC. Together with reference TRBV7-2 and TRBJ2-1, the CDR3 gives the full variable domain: GAGVSQSPSNKVTEKGKDVELRCDPISGHTALYWYRQSLGQGLEFLIYFQGNSAPDKSGLPSDRFSAERTGGSVSTLTIQRTQQEDSAVYLCASSFWAGGYNEQFFGPGTRLTVL.

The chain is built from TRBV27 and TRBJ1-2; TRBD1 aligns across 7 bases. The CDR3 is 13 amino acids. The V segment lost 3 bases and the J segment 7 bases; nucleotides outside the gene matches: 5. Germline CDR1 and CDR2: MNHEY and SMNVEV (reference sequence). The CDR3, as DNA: TGTGCCAGCAGTTTGAGACAGGGCTTTGGCTACACCTTC. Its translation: CASSLRQGFGYTF.

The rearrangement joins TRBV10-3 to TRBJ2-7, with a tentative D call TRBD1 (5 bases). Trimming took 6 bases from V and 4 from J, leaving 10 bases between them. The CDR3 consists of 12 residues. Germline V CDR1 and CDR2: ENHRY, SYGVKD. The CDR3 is CAIRGQWYEQYF. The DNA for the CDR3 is TGTGCCATCAGGGGGCAATGGTACGAGCAGTACTTC.

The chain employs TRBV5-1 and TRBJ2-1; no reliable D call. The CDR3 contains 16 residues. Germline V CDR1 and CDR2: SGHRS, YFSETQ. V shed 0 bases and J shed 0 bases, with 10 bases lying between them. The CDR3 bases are TGCGCCAGCAGCTTGGCTCTGCGGACCTCCTACAATGAGCAGTTCTTC. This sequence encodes CASSLALRTSYNEQFF.

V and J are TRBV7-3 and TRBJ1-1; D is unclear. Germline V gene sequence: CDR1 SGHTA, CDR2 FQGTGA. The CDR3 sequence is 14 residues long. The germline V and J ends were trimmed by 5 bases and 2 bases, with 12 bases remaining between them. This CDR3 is CASSPQPSNTEAFF. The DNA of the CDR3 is TGTGCCAGCAGCCCCCAGCCGAGTAACACTGAAGCTTTCTTT.

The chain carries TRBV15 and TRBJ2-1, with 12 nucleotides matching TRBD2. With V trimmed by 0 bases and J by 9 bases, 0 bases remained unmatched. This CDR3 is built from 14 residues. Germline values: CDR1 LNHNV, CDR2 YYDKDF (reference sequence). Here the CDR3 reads CATSRETSGGEQFF. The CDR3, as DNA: TGTGCCACCAGCAGAGAGACTAGCGGGGGTGAGCAGTTCTTC. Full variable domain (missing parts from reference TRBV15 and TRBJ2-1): DAMVIQNPRYQVTQFGKPVTLSCSQTLNHNVMYWYQQKSSQAPKLLFHYYDKDFNNEADTPDNFQSRRPNTSFCFLDIRSPGLGDTAMYLCATSRETSGGEQFFGPGTRLTVL.

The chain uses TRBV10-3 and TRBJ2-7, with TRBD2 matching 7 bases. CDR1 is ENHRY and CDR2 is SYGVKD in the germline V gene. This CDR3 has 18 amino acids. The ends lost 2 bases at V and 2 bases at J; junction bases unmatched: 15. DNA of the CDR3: TGTGCCATCAGTGAGGCGGCCCGTTTAAGGGCGGGAGCCTACGAGCAGTACTTC. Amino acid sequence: CAISEAARLRAGAYEQYF.

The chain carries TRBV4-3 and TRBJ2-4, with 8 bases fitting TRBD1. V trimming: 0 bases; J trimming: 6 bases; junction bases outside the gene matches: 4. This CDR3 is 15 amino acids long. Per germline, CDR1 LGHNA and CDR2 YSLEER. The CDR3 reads CASSQDTGGRNIQYF. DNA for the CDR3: TGCGCCAGCAGCCAAGATACAGGGGGGAGAAACATTCAGTACTTC.

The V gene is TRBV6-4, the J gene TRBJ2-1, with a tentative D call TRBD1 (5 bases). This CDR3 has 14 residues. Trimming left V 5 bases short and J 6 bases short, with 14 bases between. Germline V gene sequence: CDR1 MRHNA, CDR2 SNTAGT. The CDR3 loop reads CASSLTAGPNEQFF. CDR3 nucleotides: TGTGCCAGCAGTTTGACCGCAGGGCCCAATGAGCAGTTCTTC.

The DNA of the CDR3 is TGTGCCAGTAGTATACCACAGGGAACAGATACGCAGTATTTT. This sequence encodes CASSIPQGTDTQYF. J is TRBJ2-3 and V is TRBV19; TRBD1 might be the D (6 bases). With 2 bases removed from V and 3 bases from J, the gap between germline ends came to 9 bases. This CDR3 contains 14 residues. Per the germline V gene, CDR1 is LNHDA and CDR2 is SQIVND (reference sequence).

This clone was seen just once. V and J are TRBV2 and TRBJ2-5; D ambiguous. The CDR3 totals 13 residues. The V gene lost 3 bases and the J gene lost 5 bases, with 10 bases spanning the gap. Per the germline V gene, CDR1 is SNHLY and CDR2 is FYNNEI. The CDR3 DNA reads TGTGCCAGCAGTGATAGGGCGTGGGAGACCCAGTACTTC. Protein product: CASSDRAWETQYF.

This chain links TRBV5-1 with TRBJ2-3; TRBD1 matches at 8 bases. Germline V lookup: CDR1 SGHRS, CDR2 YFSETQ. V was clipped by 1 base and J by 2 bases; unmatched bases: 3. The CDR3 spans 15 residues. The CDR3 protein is CASSLQGAATDTQYF. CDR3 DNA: TGCGCCAGCAGCTTGCAGGGGGCCGCCACAGATACGCAGTATTTT.

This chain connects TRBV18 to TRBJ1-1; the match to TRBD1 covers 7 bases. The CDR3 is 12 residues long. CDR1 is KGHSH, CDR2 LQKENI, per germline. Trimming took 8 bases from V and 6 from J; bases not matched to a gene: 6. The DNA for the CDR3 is TGTGCCAGCGAGACGACAGGGTCTGAAGCTTTCTTT. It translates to CASETTGSEAFF. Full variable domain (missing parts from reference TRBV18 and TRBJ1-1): NAGVMQNPRHLVRRRGQEARLRCSPMKGHSHVYWYRQLPEEGLKFMVYLQKENIIDESGMPKERFSAEFPKEGPSILRIQQVVRGDSAAYFCASETTGSEAFFGQGTRLTVV.

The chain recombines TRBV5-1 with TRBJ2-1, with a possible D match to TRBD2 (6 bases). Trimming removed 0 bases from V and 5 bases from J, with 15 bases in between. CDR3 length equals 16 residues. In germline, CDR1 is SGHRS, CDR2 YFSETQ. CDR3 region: CASSLAPAGANNEQFF. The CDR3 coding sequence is TGCGCCAGCAGCTTGGCCCCAGCGGGCGCAAACAATGAGCAGTTCTTC.

The CDR3 nucleotides read TGTGCCAGCAGTCAAGTTGTCTCTGGAAACACCATATATTTT. Protein sequence: CASSQVVSGNTIYF. The chain employs TRBV7-9 and TRBJ1-3; no reliable D call. Germline values: CDR1 SEHNR, CDR2 FQNEAQ (reference sequence). The CDR3 sequence is 14 residues long. V was trimmed by 6 bases and J by 0 bases, leaving 9 bases between them.

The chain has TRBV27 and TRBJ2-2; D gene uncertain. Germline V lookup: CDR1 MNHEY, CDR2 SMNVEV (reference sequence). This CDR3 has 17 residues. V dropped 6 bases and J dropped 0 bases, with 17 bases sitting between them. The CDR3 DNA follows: TGTGCCAGCAGCCAAGAAAACTTAGAAACGAACACCGGGGAGCTGTTTTTT. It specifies CASSQENLETNTGELFF.

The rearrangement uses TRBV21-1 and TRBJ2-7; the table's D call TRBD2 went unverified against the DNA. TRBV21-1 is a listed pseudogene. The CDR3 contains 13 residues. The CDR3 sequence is CASTDPQRCEQYF. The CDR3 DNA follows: TGTGCCAGCACCGACCCGCAGCGTTGCGAGCAGTACTTC.

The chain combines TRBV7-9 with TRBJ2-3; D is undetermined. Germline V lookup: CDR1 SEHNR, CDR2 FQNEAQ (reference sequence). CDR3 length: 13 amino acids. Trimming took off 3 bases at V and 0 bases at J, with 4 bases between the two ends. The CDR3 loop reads CASSFDSTDTQYF. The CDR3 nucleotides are TGTGCCAGCAGCTTCGATAGCACAGATACGCAGTATTTT.

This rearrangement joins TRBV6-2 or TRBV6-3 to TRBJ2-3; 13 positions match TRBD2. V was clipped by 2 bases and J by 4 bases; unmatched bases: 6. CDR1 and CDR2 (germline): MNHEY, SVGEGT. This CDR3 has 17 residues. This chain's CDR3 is CASSYERTSGSADTQYF. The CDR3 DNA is TGTGCCAGCAGTTACGAACGGACTAGCGGGAGCGCAGATACGCAGTATTTT.